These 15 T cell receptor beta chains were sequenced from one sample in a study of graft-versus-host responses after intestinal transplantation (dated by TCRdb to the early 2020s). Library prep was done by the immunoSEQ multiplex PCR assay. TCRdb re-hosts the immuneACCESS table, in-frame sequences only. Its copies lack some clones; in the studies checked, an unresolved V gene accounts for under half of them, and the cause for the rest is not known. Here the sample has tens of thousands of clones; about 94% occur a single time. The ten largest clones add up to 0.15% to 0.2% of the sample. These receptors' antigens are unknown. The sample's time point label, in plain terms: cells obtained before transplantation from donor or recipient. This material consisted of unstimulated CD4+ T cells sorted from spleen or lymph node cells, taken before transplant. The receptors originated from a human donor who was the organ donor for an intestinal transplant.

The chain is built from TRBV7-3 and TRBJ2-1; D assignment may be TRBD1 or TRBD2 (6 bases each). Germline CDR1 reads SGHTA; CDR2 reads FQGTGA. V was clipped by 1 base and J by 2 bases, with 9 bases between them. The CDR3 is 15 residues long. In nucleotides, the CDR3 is TGTGCCAGCAGCTTAAGCGGGACAACCTACAATGAGCAGTTCTTC. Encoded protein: CASSLSGTTYNEQFF. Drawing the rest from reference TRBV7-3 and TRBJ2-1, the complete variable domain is GAGVSQTPSNKVTEKGKYVELRCDPISGHTALYWYRQSLGQGPEFLIYFQGTGAADDSGLPNDRFFAVRPEGSVSTLKIQRTERGDSAVYLCASSLSGTTYNEQFFGPGTRLTVL.

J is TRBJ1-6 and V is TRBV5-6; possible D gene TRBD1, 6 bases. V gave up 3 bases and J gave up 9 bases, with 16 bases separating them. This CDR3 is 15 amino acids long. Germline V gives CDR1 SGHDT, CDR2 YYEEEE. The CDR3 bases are TGTGCCAGCAGCTACGGACAGTTAAAGAGTTCACCCCTCCACTTT. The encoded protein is CASSYGQLKSSPLHF.

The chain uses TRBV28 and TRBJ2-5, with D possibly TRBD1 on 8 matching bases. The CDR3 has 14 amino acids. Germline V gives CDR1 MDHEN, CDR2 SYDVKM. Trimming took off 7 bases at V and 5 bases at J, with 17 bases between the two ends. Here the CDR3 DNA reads TGTGCCAGCACGGGGGACAGGACTAGGGAGACCCAGTACTTC. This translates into CASTGDRTRETQYF.

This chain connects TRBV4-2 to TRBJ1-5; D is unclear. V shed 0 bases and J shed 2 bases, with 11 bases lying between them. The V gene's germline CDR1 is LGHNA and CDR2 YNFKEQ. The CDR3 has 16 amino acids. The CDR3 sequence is CASSQEAGVGNQPQHF. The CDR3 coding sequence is TGTGCCAGCAGCCAAGAGGCAGGCGTTGGCAATCAGCCCCAGCATTTT.

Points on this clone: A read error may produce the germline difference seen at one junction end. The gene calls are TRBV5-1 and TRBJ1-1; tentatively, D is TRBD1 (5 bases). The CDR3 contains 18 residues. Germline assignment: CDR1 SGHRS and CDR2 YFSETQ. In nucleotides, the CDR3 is TGCGCCAGCAGCTACCGCCTATCAGGGAATACCATGAACACTGAAGCTCTCTTT. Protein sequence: CASSYRLSGNTMNTEALF.

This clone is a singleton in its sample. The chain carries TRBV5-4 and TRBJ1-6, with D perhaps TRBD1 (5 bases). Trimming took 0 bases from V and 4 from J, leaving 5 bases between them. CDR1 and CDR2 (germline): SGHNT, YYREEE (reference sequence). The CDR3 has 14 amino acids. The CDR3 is CASSLDRYNSPLHF. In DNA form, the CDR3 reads TGTGCCAGCAGCTTGGACAGGTATAATTCACCCCTCCACTTT.

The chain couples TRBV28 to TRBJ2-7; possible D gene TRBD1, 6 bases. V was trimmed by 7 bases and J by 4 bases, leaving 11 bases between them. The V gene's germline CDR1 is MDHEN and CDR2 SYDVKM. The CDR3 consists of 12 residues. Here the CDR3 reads CASIRDTYEQYF. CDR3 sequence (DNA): TGTGCCAGCATCAGGGACACGTACGAGCAGTACTTC.

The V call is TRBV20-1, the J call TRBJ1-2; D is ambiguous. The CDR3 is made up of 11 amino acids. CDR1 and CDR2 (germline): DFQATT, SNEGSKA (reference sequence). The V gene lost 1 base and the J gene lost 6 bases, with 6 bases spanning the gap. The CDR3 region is CSARGIDGYTF. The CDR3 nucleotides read TGCAGTGCTAGAGGAATAGATGGCTACACCTTC.

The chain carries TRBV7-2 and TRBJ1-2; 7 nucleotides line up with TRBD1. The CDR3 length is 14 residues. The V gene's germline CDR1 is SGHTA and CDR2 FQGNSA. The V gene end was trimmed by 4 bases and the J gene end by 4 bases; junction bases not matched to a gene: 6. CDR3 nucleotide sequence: TGTGCCAGCAGCTCCACAGGGGTCCCCTATGGCTACACCTTC. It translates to CASSSTGVPYGYTF.

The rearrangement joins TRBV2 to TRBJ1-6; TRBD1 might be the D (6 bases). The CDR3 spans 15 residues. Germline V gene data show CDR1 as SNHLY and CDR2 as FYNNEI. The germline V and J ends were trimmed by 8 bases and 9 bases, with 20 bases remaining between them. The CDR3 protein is CASLGGFGGRSPLHF. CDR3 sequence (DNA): TGTGCCAGCCTGGGGGGGTTTGGGGGCCGTTCACCCCTCCACTTT.

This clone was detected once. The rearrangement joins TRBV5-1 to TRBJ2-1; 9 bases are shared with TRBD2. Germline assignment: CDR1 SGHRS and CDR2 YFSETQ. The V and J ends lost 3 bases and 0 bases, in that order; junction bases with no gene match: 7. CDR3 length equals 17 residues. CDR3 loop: CASSWTLSGGSYNEQFF. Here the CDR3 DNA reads TGCGCCAGCAGCTGGACCCTTAGCGGGGGCTCCTACAATGAGCAGTTCTTC.

The CDR3 DNA sequence: TGTGCCAGCAGCTCGGCTCTAGGGCGGACAGATACGCAGTATTTT. Amino acids: CASSSALGRTDTQYF. The chain recombines TRBV5-4 with TRBJ2-3, with D hard to call. Germline-derived CDR1 and CDR2 are SGHNT and YYREEE (reference sequence). Trimming took off 3 bases at V and 3 bases at J, with 14 bases between the two ends. The CDR3 length is 15 residues.

CDR3 sequence (DNA): TGCAGCGTTGACCAGGGACCGGGGGAGACCCAGTACTTC. This codes for CSVDQGPGETQYF. The genes are TRBV29-1 and TRBJ2-5; D tentatively reads TRBD1 or TRBD2 (5 bases each). Germline V CDR1 and CDR2: SQVTM, ANQGSEA. Trimming pared 3 bases from V and 5 bases from J, leaving 13 bases between. The CDR3 sequence is 13 residues long.

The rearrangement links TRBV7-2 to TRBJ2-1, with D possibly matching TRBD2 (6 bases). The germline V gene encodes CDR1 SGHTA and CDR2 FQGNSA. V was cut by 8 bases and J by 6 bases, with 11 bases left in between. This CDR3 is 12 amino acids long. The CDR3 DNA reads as TGTGCCAGCCACCGAGCGGGCAATGAGCAGTTCTTC. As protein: CASHRAGNEQFF.

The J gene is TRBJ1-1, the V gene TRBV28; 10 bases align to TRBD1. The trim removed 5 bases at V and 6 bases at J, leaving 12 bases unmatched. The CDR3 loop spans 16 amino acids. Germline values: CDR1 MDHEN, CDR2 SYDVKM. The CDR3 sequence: CASSPPGQGRGPEAFF. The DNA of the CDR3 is TGTGCCAGCAGTCCTCCGGGACAGGGGCGAGGGCCTGAAGCTTTCTTT.